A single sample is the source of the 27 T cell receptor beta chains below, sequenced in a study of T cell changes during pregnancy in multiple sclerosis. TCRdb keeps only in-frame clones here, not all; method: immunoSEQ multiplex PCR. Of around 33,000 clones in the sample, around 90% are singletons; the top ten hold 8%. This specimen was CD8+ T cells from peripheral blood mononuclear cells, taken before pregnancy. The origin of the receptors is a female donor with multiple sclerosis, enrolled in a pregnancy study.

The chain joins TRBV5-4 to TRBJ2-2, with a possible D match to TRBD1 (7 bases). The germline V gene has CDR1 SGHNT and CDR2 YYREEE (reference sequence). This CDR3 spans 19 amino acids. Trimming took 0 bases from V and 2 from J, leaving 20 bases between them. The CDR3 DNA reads TGTGCCAGCAGCTTGGAGTCGTCAGGGGGGAGGCCAAACACCGGGGAGCTGTTTTTT. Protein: CASSLESSGGRPNTGELFF.

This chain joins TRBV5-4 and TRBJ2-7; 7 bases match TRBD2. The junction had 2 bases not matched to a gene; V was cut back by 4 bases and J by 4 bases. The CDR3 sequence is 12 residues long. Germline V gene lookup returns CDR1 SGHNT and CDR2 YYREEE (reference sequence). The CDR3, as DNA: TGTGCCAGCAGCGGGGGGGGATACGAGCAGTACTTC. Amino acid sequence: CASSGGGYEQYF.

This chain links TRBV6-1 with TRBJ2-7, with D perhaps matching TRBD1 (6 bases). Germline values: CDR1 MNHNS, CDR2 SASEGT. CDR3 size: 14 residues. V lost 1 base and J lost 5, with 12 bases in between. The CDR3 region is CASSEGQESHEQYF. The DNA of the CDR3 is TGTGCCAGCAGTGAAGGACAGGAGTCCCACGAGCAGTACTTC.

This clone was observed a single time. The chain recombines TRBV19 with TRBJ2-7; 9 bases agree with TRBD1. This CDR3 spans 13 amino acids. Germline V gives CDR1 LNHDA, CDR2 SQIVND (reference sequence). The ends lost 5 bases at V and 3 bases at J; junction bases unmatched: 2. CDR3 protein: CASSLDRGYEQYF. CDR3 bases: TGTGCCAGTAGTTTGGACAGGGGCTACGAGCAGTACTTC.

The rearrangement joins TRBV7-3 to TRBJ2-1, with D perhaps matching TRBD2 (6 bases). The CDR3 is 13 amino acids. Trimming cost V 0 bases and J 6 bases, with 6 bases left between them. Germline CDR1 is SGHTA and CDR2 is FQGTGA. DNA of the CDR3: TGTGCCAGCAGCTTAACCGGGGGCAATGAGCAGTTCTTC. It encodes CASSLTGGNEQFF. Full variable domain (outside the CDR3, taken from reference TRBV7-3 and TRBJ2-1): GAGVSQTPSNKVTEKGKYVELRCDPISGHTALYWYRQSLGQGPEFLIYFQGTGAADDSGLPNDRFFAVRPEGSVSTLKIQRTERGDSAVYLCASSLTGGNEQFFGPGTRLTVL.

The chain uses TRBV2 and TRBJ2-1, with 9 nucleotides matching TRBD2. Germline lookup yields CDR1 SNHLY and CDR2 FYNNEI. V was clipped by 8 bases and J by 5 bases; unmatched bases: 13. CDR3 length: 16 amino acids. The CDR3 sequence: CASRGGGRLRDNEQFF. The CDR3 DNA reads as TGTGCCAGCCGCGGGGGGGGGAGGTTACGGGACAATGAGCAGTTCTTC.

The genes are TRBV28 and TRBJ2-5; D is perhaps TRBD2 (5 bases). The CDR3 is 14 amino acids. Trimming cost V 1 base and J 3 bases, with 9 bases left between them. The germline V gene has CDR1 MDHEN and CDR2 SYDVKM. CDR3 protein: CASSLSGGEETQYF. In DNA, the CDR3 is TGTGCCAGCAGTTTATCCGGAGGAGAAGAGACCCAGTACTTC. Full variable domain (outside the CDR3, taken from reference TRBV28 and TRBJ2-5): DVKVTQSSRYLVKRTGEKVFLECVQDMDHENMFWYRQDPGLGLRLIYFSYDVKMKEKGDIPEGYSVSREKKERFSLILESASTNQTSMYLCASSLSGGEETQYFGPGTRLLVL.

The CDR3 region is CATSSPGTGRANYGYTF. CDR3 nucleotides: TGTGCCACCAGCTCCCCCGGGACAGGGAGGGCTAACTATGGCTACACCTTC. The rearrangement uses TRBV15 and TRBJ1-2; 9 bases are a match to TRBD1. CDR3 size: 17 residues. Trimming cost V 5 bases and J 0 bases; bases outside gene matches: 10. In germline, CDR1 is LNHNV, CDR2 YYDKDF (reference sequence).

The CDR3 protein is CASSVDSVNTEAFF. The CDR3 DNA is TGTGCCAGCAGCGTAGATTCGGTGAACACTGAAGCTTTCTTT. The chain has TRBV9 and TRBJ1-1; D call uncertain. Trimming stripped 0 bases from V and 0 bases from J, with 6 bases between. The CDR3 loop spans 14 amino acids. Looked up from germline, CDR1 is SGDLS and CDR2 is YYNGEE. Combining the CDR3 with reference TRBV9 and TRBJ1-1 gives the whole variable domain DSGVTQTPKHLITATGQRVTLRCSPRSGDLSVYWYQQSLDQGLQFLIQYYNGEERAKGNILERFSAQQFPDLHSELNLSSLELGDSALYFCASSVDSVNTEAFFGQGTRLTVV.

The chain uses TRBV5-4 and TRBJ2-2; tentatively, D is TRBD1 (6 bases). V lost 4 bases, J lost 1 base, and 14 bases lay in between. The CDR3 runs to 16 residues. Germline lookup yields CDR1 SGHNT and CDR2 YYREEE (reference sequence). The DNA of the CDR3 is TGTGCCAGCAGCGTATCCTTCAGGGGGAACACCGGGGAGCTGTTTTTT. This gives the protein CASSVSFRGNTGELFF.

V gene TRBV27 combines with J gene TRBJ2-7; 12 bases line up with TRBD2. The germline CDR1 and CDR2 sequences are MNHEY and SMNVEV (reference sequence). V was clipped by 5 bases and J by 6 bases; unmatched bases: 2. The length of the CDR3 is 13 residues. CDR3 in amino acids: CASSLGLAGEQYF. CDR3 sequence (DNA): TGTGCCAGCAGTCTGGGACTAGCGGGCGAGCAGTACTTC.

The DNA for the CDR3 is TGTGCCAGCAGCGTAGCTCGGGCAGGCGGAGGTAGAAAACTGTTTTTT. It translates to CASSVARAGGGRKLFF. The rearrangement links TRBV9 to TRBJ1-4, with no clear D. The CDR3 runs to 16 residues. Trimming pared 0 bases from V and 10 bases from J, leaving 19 bases between. In germline, CDR1 is SGDLS, CDR2 YYNGEE.

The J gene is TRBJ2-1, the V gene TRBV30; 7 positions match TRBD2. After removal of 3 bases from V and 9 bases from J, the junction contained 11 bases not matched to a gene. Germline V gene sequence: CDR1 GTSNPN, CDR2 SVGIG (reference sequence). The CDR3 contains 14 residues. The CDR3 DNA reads TGTGCCTGGAGCGAGGTCCGGGAGGTAGGTGAGCAGTTCTTC. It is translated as CAWSEVREVGEQFF. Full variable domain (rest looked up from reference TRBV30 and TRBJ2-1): SQTIHQWPATLVQPVGSPLSLECTVEGTSNPNLYWYRQAAGRGLQLLFYSVGIGQISSEVPQNLSASRPQDRQFILSSKKLLLSDSGFYLCAWSEVREVGEQFFGPGTRLTVL.

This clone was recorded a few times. The CDR3: CASSLRTGDTYGYTF. CDR3 DNA: TGCGCCAGCAGCCTGAGGACAGGGGACACCTATGGCTACACCTTC. The gene calls are TRBV5-1 and TRBJ1-2, with 9 bases matching TRBD1. Trimming cost V 4 bases and J 4 bases; bases outside gene matches: 8. CDR1 SGHRS and CDR2 YFSETQ come from the germline V gene. CDR3 length equals 15 residues.

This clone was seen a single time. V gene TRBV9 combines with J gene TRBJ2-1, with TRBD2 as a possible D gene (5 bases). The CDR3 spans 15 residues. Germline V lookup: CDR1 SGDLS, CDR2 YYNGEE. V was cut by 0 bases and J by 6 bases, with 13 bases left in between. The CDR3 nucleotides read TGTGCCAGCAGCGTAGATGCGGGTTTTGGCAATGAGCAGTTCTTC. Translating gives CASSVDAGFGNEQFF. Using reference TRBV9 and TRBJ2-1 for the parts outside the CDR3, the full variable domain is DSGVTQTPKHLITATGQRVTLRCSPRSGDLSVYWYQQSLDQGLQFLIQYYNGEERAKGNILERFSAQQFPDLHSELNLSSLELGDSALYFCASSVDAGFGNEQFFGPGTRLTVL.

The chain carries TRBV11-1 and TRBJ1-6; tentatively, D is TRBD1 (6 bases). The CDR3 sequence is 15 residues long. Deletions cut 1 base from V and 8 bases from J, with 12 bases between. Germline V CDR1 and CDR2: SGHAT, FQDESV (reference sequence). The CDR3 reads CASSLDRDTDSPLHF. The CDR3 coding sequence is TGTGCCAGCAGCTTAGATCGGGACACAGATTCACCCCTCCACTTT.

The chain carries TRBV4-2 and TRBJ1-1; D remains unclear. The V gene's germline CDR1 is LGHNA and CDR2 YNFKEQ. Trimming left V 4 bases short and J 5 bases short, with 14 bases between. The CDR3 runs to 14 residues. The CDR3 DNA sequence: TGTGCCAGCAGCCTCGGACCGCCGGGGACTGAAGCTTTCTTT. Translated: CASSLGPPGTEAFF.

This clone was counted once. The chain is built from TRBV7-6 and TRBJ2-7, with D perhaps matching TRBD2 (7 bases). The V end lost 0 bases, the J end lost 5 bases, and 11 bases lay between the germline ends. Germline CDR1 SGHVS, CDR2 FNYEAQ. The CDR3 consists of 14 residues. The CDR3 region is CASSLAGGPNEQYF. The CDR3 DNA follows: TGTGCCAGCAGCTTAGCCGGGGGGCCCAACGAGCAGTACTTC. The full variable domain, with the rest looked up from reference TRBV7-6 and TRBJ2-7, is GAGVSQSPRYKVTKRGQDVALRCDPISGHVSLYWYRQALGQGPEFLTYFNYEAQQDKSGLPNDRFSAERPEGSISTLTIQRTEQRDSAMYRCASSLAGGPNEQYFGPGTRLTVT.

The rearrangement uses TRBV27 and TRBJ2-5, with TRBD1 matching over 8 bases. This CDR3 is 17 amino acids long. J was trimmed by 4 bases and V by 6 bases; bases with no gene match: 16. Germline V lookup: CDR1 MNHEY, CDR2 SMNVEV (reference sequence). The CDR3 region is CASSPSTGEWFGETQYF. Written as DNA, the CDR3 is TGTGCCAGCAGCCCTTCGACAGGGGAATGGTTCGGAGAGACCCAGTACTTC.

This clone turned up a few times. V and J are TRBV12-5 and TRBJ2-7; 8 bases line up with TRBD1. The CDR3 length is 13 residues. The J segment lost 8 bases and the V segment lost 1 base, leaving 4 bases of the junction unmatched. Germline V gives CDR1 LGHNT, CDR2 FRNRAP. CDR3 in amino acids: CASGLDRQGKQYF. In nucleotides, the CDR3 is TGTGCTAGTGGTTTGGACCGACAGGGGAAGCAGTACTTC.

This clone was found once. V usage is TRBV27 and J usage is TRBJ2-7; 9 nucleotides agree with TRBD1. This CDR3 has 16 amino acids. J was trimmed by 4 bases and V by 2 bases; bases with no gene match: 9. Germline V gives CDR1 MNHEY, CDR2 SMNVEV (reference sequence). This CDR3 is CASSLTLGQGPYEQYF. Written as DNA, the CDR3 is TGTGCCAGCAGTTTAACTTTAGGACAGGGGCCTTACGAGCAGTACTTC.

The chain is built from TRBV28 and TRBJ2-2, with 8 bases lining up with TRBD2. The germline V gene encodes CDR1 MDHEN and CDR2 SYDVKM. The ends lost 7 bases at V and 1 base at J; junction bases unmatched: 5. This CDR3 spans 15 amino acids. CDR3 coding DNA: TGTGCCAGCATCTTCGGGGGGGAGAACACCGGGGAGCTGTTTTTT. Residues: CASIFGGENTGELFF.

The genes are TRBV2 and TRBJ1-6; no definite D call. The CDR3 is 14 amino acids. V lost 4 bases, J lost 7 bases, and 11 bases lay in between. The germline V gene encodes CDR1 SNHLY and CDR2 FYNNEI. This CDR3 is CASSAESGNSPLHF. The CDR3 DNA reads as TGTGCCAGCAGTGCAGAGAGCGGGAATTCACCCCTCCACTTT.

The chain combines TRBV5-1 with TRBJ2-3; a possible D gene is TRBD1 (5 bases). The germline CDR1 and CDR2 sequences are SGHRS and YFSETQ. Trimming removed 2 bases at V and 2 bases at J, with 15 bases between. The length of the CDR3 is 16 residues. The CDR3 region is CASSLQALLATDTQYF. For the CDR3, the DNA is TGCGCCAGCAGCTTACAGGCGCTACTCGCCACAGATACGCAGTATTTT.

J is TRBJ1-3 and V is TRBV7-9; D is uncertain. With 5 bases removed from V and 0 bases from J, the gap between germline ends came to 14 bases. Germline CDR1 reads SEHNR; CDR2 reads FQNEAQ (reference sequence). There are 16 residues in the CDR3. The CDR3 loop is CASSPIGVVSGNTIYF. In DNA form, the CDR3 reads TGTGCCAGCAGCCCGATCGGGGTGGTCTCTGGAAACACCATATATTTT.

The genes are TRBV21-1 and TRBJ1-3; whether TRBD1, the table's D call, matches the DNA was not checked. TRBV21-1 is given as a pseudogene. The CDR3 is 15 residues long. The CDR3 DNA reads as TGTGCCAGCAGCACCTCAGGCCGCTCTGGAAACACCATATATTTT. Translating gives CASSTSGRSGNTIYF.

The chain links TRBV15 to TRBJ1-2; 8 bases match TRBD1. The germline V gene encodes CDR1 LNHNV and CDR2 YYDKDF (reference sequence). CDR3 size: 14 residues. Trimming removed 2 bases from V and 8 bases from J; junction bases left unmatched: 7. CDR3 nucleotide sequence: TGTGCCACCAGCAGAACTACCGGGACAGGAGGCTACACCTTC. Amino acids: CATSRTTGTGGYTF.